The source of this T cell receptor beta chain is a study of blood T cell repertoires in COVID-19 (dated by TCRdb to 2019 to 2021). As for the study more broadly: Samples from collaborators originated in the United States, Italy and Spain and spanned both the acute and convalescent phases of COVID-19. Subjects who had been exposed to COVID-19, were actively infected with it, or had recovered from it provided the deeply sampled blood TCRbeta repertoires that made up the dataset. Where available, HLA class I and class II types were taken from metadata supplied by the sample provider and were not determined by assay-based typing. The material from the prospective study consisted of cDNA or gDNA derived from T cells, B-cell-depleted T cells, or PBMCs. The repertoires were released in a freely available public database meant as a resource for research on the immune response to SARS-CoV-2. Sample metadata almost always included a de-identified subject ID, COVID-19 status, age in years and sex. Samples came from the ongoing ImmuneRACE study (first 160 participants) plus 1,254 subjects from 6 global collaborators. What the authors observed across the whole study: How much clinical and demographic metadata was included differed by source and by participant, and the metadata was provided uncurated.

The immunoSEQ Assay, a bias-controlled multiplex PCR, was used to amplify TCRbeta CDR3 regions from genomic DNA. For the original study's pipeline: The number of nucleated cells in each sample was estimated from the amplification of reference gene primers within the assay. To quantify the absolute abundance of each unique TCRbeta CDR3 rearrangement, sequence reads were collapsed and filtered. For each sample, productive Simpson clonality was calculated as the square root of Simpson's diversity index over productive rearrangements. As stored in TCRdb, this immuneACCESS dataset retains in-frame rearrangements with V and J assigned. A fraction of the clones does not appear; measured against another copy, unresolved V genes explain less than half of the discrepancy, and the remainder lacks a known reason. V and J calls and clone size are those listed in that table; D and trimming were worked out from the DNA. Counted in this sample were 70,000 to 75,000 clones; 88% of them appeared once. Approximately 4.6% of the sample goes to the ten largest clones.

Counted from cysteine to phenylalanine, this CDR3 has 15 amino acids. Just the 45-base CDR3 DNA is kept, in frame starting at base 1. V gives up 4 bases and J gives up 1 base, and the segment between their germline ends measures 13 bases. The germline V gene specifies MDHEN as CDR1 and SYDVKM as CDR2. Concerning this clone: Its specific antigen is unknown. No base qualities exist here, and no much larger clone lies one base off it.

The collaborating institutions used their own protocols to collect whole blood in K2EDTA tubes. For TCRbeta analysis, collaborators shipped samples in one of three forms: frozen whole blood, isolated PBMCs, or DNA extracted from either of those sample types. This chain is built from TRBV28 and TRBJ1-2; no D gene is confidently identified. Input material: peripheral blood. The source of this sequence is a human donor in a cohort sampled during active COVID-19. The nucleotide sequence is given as TGTGCCAGCAGTTCTCACGGGGTCCTTAACTATGGCTACACCTTC. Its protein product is CASSSHGVLNYGYTF.